These T cell receptor beta chains were read from a single sample in a study of neurological immune-mediated disorders. TCRdb used MiXCR to reprocess the 5' RACE reads, holding one entry per CDR3 protein. This sample yields fewer than 110,000 distinct CDR3 sequences, of which 11% are seen a single time; 2.5% to 4% belongs to the top ten. The sample taken for sequencing was PBMCs. The receptors originated from a female donor with HTLV-1-associated myelopathy (HAM/TSP). Both conserved end residues are part of each CDR3. The D gene is left open where the match is weak. Some rows have no size entry. The others give once, few or many, or a class for an expanded clone.

J gene: TRBJ2-5
D gene: TRBD1
clone size: many
V gene: TRBV10-3
CDR3 DNA: TGTGCCATCAGCGAGACAGGGTCAGAGACCCAGTACTTC
CDR3 protein: CAISETGSETQYF

J gene: TRBJ2-6
D gene: TRBD1
clone size: few
V gene: TRBV25-1
CDR3 DNA: TGTGCCAGCAGTGGTTCGGGACAGGGGATATTCTCTGGGGCCAACGTCCTGACTTTC
CDR3 protein: CASSGSGQGIFSGANVLTF

J gene: TRBJ2-3
D gene: .
clone size: many
V gene: TRBV7-8
CDR3 DNA: TGTGCCAGCAGCTTAGTAGGGCAGGCGGGCACAGATACGCAGTATTTT
CDR3 protein: CASSLVGQAGTDTQYF

J gene: TRBJ1-6
D gene: TRBD1
clone size: .
V gene: TRBV11-2
CDR3 DNA: TGTGCCAGCGGGGAGCACCGGGACAGTCCCTTAGTCCTCCACTTT
CDR3 protein: CASGEHRDSPLVLHF

J gene: TRBJ2-1
D gene: TRBD1
clone size: many
V gene: TRBV5-1
CDR3 DNA: TGCGCCAGCAGCTTGGTGGGACAGAGTCCCAATGAGCAGTTCTTC
CDR3 protein: CASSLVGQSPNEQFF

J gene: TRBJ2-1
D gene: .
clone size: few
V gene: TRBV5-1
CDR3 DNA: TGCGCCAGCAGCTTGGAGCGCTTACCAAACAATGAGCAGTTCTTC
CDR3 protein: CASSLERLPNNEQFF

J gene: TRBJ2-5
D gene: .
clone size: many
V gene: TRBV5-1
CDR3 DNA: TGCGCCAGCAGCTTTAAAGAGACCCAGTACTTC
CDR3 protein: CASSFKETQYF

J gene: TRBJ2-6
D gene: TRBD1
clone size: once
V gene: TRBV5-1
CDR3 DNA: TGCGCCAGCAGCTCGGACAGGGGACGACATCATCCAGGGGCCAACGTCCTGACTTTC
CDR3 protein: CASSSDRGRHHPGANVLTF

J gene: TRBJ1-1
D gene: .
clone size: .
V gene: TRBV2
CDR3 DNA: TGTGCCAGCAGTCTCGACTGGATTGAAGCTTTCTTT
CDR3 protein: CASSLDWIEAFF

J gene: TRBJ2-4
D gene: .
clone size: many
V gene: TRBV2
CDR3 DNA: TGTGCCAGCAGTGCGCAGGGCACCGATGGAAACATTCAGTACTTC
CDR3 protein: CASSAQGTDGNIQYF

J gene: TRBJ2-3
D gene: TRBD1
clone size: many
V gene: TRBV10-3
CDR3 DNA: TGTGCCATAGGACAGGGGAGCACAGATACGCAGTATTTT
CDR3 protein: CAIGQGSTDTQYF

J gene: TRBJ2-2
D gene: .
clone size: many
V gene: TRBV6-1
CDR3 DNA: TGTGCCAGCAGTAAAACTCAGGGAACCGGGGAGCTGTTTTTT
CDR3 protein: CASSKTQGTGELFF

J gene: TRBJ2-2
D gene: .
clone size: few
V gene: TRBV5-1
CDR3 DNA: TGCGCCAGCAGCTTGGGGTACGGGACAATCGAGTCCGGGGAGCTGTTTTTT
CDR3 protein: CASSLGYGTIESGELFF